These 27 T cell receptor beta chains originate from one sample sequenced in a study of beta chain features in type 1 diabetes. Overall study results and limits: Shortening of TCRB CDR3s, moderate but significant, appeared in all four CD4+ subsets of Type 1 diabetes patients.

No antigen has been identified for these receptors. Expressed TCRB transcripts were sequenced after all isolated RNA was converted to cDNA. TCRdb keeps only in-frame clones here, not all; method: immunoSEQ multiplex PCR. The repertoire holds some 700,000 clones, with about an eighth as singletons. Sequencing input: naive CD4+ T cells from blood. The source of these receptors is a man in his late teens or twenties with type 1 diabetes.

The chain employs TRBV5-6 and TRBJ2-1; tentatively, D is TRBD1 (6 bases). CDR1 is SGHDT, CDR2 YYEEEE, per germline. The CDR3 runs 17 residues. V shed 4 bases and J shed 0 bases, with 17 bases lying between them. Written as DNA, the CDR3 is TGTGCCAGCAGCCCCCCTGGGGGCTTACTCTCCTACAATGAGCAGTTCTTC. This encodes CASSPPGGLLSYNEQFF.

This clone has only a few counts. This chain joins TRBV7-9 and TRBJ2-7; D is ambiguous. This CDR3 comprises 12 residues. Per the germline V gene, CDR1 is SEHNR and CDR2 is FQNEAQ (reference sequence). V was clipped by 2 bases and J by 3 bases, with 5 bases between them. CDR3 DNA: TGTGCCAGCAGCTTATGGGTCTACGAGCAGTACTTC. Translated, it gives CASSLWVYEQYF.

The V call is TRBV7-9, the J call TRBJ2-1; 11 bases map to TRBD1. Germline CDR1 SEHNR, CDR2 FQNEAQ (reference sequence). CDR3 length equals 16 residues. Trimming cost V 4 bases and J 8 bases; bases outside gene matches: 10. CDR3 region: CASSSLPGQGGDEQFF. In DNA, the CDR3 is TGTGCCAGCAGCTCTCTACCGGGACAGGGGGGAGATGAGCAGTTCTTC.

This clone was recorded a few times. The rearrangement links TRBV6-5 to TRBJ2-7, with 11 bases lining up with TRBD1. J gave up 5 bases and V 6 bases, and 9 bases lay outside the gene matches. Germline CDR1 reads MNHEY; CDR2 reads SVGAGI. The CDR3 runs to 15 residues. CDR3 in amino acids: CASRPGQGAMDEQYF. CDR3 nucleotide sequence: TGTGCCAGCAGACCCGGACAGGGGGCTATGGACGAGCAGTACTTC.

This clone turned up a few times. The chain has TRBV9 and TRBJ2-1; D not resolved. V was clipped by 3 bases and J by 1 base, with 14 bases between them. There are 16 residues in the CDR3. Germline assignment: CDR1 SGDLS and CDR2 YYNGEE. CDR3 nucleotides: TGTGCCAGCAGCGCCTCGTCGGCAGCATCCTACAATGAGCAGTTCTTC. It specifies CASSASSAASYNEQFF.

This clone was seen more than once but under ten times. The V gene is TRBV6-1, the J gene TRBJ2-7; 9 positions match TRBD1. V lost 10 bases and J lost 2; bases outside the gene matches: 6. Per germline, CDR1 MNHNS and CDR2 SASEGT. CDR3 size: 13 residues. DNA of the CDR3: TGTGCCACCCGACAGGGGGATCCCTACGAGCAGTACTTC. Translating it yields CATRQGDPYEQYF.

This clone has just a few counts. This chain joins TRBV6-5 and TRBJ1-2; no reliable D call. Germline V lookup: CDR1 MNHEY, CDR2 SVGAGI. The CDR3 sequence is 14 residues long. The ends were cut back, 2 bases at V and 4 bases at J, with 11 bases in the middle. The DNA of the CDR3 is TGTGCCAGCAGTTACGCACGGGGTCCCTATGGCTACACCTTC. It specifies CASSYARGPYGYTF.

The V gene is TRBV27, the J gene TRBJ1-2; the D gene is possibly TRBD1 (6 bases). CDR1 is MNHEY and CDR2 is SMNVEV in the germline V gene (reference sequence). The CDR3 runs 16 residues. V was clipped by 3 bases and J by 0 bases, with 14 bases between them. The CDR3 here is CASSFAARTANYGYTF. The CDR3 DNA reads TGTGCCAGCAGTTTCGCGGCAAGGACAGCTAACTATGGCTACACCTTC.

This CDR3 reads CASSPRGAGTEAFF. CDR3 sequence (DNA): TGTGCCAGCTCACCACGGGGGGCTGGTACTGAAGCTTTCTTT. The chain employs TRBV18 and TRBJ1-1, with D possibly matching TRBD1 (6 bases). Between the trimmed V and J ends, which lost 1 base and 5 bases, there was a span of 11 bases. CDR3 size: 14 residues. From germline, CDR1 is KGHSH and CDR2 LQKENI.

This sequence joins TRBV6-5 and TRBJ1-3; D call uncertain. This CDR3 contains 15 residues. Deletions cut 6 bases from V and 0 bases from J, with 12 bases between. Germline loops: CDR1 MNHEY, CDR2 SVGAGI. The CDR3 sequence is CASSPSGPSGNTIYF. The DNA for the CDR3 is TGTGCCAGCAGCCCCAGCGGACCCTCTGGAAACACCATATATTTT.

This clone was detected only once. The chain employs TRBV14 and TRBJ1-2; D unresolved. This CDR3 is built from 16 residues. V lost 7 bases and J 4 bases, leaving 22 bases between the germline ends. Looked up from germline, CDR1 is SGHDN and CDR2 is FVKESK. The CDR3 nucleotides are TGTGCCAGCACCCCCCTAAGTCAGAACGACCTCTATGGCTACACCTTC. As protein: CASTPLSQNDLYGYTF.

The V call is TRBV11-2, the J call TRBJ2-4, with unresolved D. The CDR3 is 16 amino acids. Germline V gives CDR1 SGHAT, CDR2 FQNNGV. The V gene lost 2 bases and the J gene lost 3 bases, with 14 bases spanning the gap. The CDR3, as DNA: TGTGCCAGCAGCTTATTGATCGGGCAAGGCAAAAACATTCAGTACTTC. Encoded protein: CASSLLIGQGKNIQYF.

This clone was counted only a few times. J is TRBJ1-2 and V is TRBV6-1; D not certain. The V gene lost 1 base and the J gene lost 5 bases, with 17 bases spanning the gap. Germline-derived CDR1 and CDR2 are MNHNS and SASEGT. This CDR3 is 16 amino acids long. This chain's CDR3 is CASSEGPAQVSYGYTF. In DNA, the CDR3 is TGTGCCAGCAGTGAAGGTCCTGCGCAGGTGTCGTATGGCTACACCTTC.

V usage is TRBV7-2 and J usage is TRBJ2-7, with 7 bases lining up with TRBD1. Germline V gives CDR1 SGHTA, CDR2 FQGNSA. J was trimmed by 3 bases and V by 4 bases; bases with no gene match: 3. The CDR3 covers 13 residues. CDR3 bases: TGTGCCAGCAGCTGGCCAGGGGGCTACGAGCAGTACTTC. Translating it yields CASSWPGGYEQYF.

The chain uses TRBV5-1 and TRBJ2-1; possible D gene TRBD1, 5 bases. CDR3 length: 12 amino acids. Germline CDR1 is SGHRS and CDR2 is YFSETQ. V lost 5 bases, J lost 9 bases, and 12 bases lay in between. As DNA, the CDR3 is TGCGCCAGCAGTTGGACATCAACTGAGCAGTTCTTC. Amino acid sequence: CASSWTSTEQFF.

In regard to this clone: The sample has other DNA sequences that encode this CDR3 too. The chain is built from TRBV7-9 and TRBJ2-5; 9 bases align to TRBD1. J was trimmed by 5 bases and V by 6 bases; bases with no gene match: 7. The germline V gene encodes CDR1 SEHNR and CDR2 FQNEAQ (reference sequence). The CDR3 is made up of 14 amino acids. CDR3 protein: CASSPRTGEETQYF. CDR3 in DNA: TGTGCCAGCAGTCCCCGGACAGGGGAGGAGACCCAGTACTTC.

This clone was detected a few times. J is TRBJ2-7 and V is TRBV2; D may be TRBD2 (5 bases). CDR1 SNHLY and CDR2 FYNNEI come from the germline V gene. V lost 6 bases and J 1 base, leaving 16 bases between the germline ends. The CDR3 runs to 15 residues. This CDR3 is CASSGPWTGSYEQYF. Here the CDR3 DNA reads TGTGCCAGCAGCGGACCCTGGACGGGATCCTACGAGCAGTACTTC.

The V and J genes are TRBV12-5 and TRBJ1-2; possibly TRBD1 for D (5 bases). V shed 0 bases and J shed 6 bases, with 20 bases lying between them. There are 17 residues in the CDR3. Germline CDR1 is LGHNT and CDR2 is FRNRAP. In nucleotides, the CDR3 is TGTGCTAGTGGTTTGGTGCCGTGGCAGGGTGGGATGCATGGCTACACCTTC. It is translated as CASGLVPWQGGMHGYTF.

The V call is TRBV7-3, the J call TRBJ1-2, with D uncertain. V lost 4 bases and J lost 4, with 13 bases in between. CDR3 length: 14 residues. CDR1 SGHTA and CDR2 FQGTGA come from the germline V gene. The CDR3 reads CASSSPTELYGYTF. The CDR3 region has the DNA TGTGCCAGCAGCTCCCCCACGGAACTCTATGGCTACACCTTC. Filled out from reference TRBV7-3 and TRBJ1-2, the complete variable domain reads GAGVSQTPSNKVTEKGKYVELRCDPISGHTALYWYRQSLGQGPEFLIYFQGTGAADDSGLPNDRFFAVRPEGSVSTLKIQRTERGDSAVYLCASSSPTELYGYTFGSGTRLTVV.

The rearrangement uses TRBV9 and TRBJ1-4; no definite D call. In germline, CDR1 is SGDLS, CDR2 YYNGEE. The CDR3 is made up of 13 amino acids. The V end was cut by 0 bases, the J end by 10 bases, with 10 bases between. The CDR3 sequence: CASSVVSDGKLFF. CDR3 coding DNA: TGTGCCAGCAGCGTAGTATCTGACGGAAAACTGTTTTTT.

The rearrangement joins TRBV5-6 to TRBJ2-2; D might be TRBD2 (5 bases). The ends were cut back, 4 bases at V and 6 bases at J, with 19 bases in the middle. CDR3 length: 16 amino acids. Germline CDR1 SGHDT, CDR2 YYEEEE. The CDR3 DNA is TGTGCCAGCAGCGTCACCGGGGTAGAGGGTGCCGGGGAGCTGTTTTTT. As protein: CASSVTGVEGAGELFF.

V usage is TRBV29-1 and J usage is TRBJ2-3; a weak D match, TRBD1 (6 bases). This CDR3 region has 13 residues. Germline V gene lookup returns CDR1 SQVTM and CDR2 ANQGSEA. V was cut by 7 bases and J by 1 base, with 12 bases left in between. The CDR3 region is CSAERTGTDTQYF. As DNA, the CDR3 is TGCAGCGCCGAAAGGACAGGCACAGATACGCAGTATTTT.

This clone was seen more than once but under ten times. The chain has TRBV7-8 and TRBJ1-1; D is ambiguous. The CDR3 is 15 residues long. The V and J ends lost 1 base and 1 base respectively, with 10 bases between them. Germline loops: CDR1 SGHVS, CDR2 FQNEAQ. This CDR3 is CASSLVGITNTEAFF. The CDR3 coding sequence is TGTGCCAGCAGCTTAGTTGGTATAACGAACACTGAAGCTTTCTTT.

This clone was observed a few times. The rearrangement links TRBV2 to TRBJ1-1, with 7 nucleotides matching TRBD1. This CDR3 is built from 14 residues. Germline CDR1 and CDR2: SNHLY and FYNNEI. V was clipped by 7 bases and J by 1 base; unmatched bases: 6. CDR3 sequence: CASTQQGRNTEAFF. The CDR3 bases are TGTGCCAGCACCCAACAGGGGAGGAACACTGAAGCTTTCTTT.

The chain couples TRBV27 to TRBJ1-2; 7 bases map to TRBD1. The CDR3 length is 17 residues. CDR1 and CDR2 (germline): MNHEY, SMNVEV (reference sequence). Germline trimming cut 6 bases from V and 7 bases from J; bases unmatched to any gene: 20. The CDR3 DNA follows: TGTGCCAGCAGCCTGGGGGGTCTTGTAGGGGGCGAGGGTGGCTACACCTTC. Translated: CASSLGGLVGGEGGYTF.

This clone has just a few counts. J is TRBJ1-1 and V is TRBV29-1; no clear D gene. Germline V gene sequence: CDR1 SQVTM, CDR2 ANQGSEA. Trimming pared 4 bases from V and 1 base from J, leaving 10 bases between. The CDR3 is 13 amino acids. CDR3 DNA sequence: TGCAGCGTTGGTAGGATGGAGAACACTGAAGCTTTCTTT. Its translation is CSVGRMENTEAFF.

This clone was found a few times. The chain employs TRBV2 and TRBJ2-7; no definite D call. V lost 10 bases, J lost 5 bases, and 12 bases lay in between. Germline CDR1 reads SNHLY; CDR2 reads FYNNEI. The CDR3 contains 11 residues. The CDR3 DNA reads TGTGCCACCTCAAGGGTACACGAGCAGTACTTC. Its protein product is CATSRVHEQYF.